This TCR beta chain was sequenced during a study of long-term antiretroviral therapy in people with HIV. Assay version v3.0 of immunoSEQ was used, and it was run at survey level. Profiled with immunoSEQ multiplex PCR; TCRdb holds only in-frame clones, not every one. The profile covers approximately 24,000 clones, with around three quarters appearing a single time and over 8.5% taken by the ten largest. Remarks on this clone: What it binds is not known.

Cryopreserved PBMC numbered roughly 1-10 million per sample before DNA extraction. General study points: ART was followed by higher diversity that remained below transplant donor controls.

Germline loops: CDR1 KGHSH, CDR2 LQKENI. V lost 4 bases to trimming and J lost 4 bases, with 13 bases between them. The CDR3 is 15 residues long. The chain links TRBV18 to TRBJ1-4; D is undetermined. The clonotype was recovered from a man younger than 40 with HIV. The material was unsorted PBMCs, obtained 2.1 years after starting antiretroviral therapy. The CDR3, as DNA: TGTGCCAGCTCACTTGGCGTCGGTAATAATGAAAAACTGTTTTTT. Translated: CASSLGVGNNEKLFF.